The TCR beta chain described here comes from a study of blood T cell repertoires in COVID-19. Libraries were prepared by immunoSEQ multiplex PCR; TCRdb keeps only in-frame clonotypes and omits some of them. Here the sample spans about 200,000 clones, over 60% being singletons. V gave up 0 bases and J gave up 2 bases; unmatched junction bases: 4. The CDR3 loop spans 15 amino acids. Germline V CDR1 and CDR2: LNHDA, SQIVND (reference sequence). The rearrangement uses TRBV19 and TRBJ2-7, with 7 bases matching TRBD2. The TCR comes from a woman in her sixties or seventies with acute or convalescent COVID-19. Material for sequencing was peripheral blood. The CDR3 here is CASSIESGTTYEQYF. In DNA form, the CDR3 reads TGTGCCAGTAGTATAGAAAGCGGGACCACCTACGAGCAGTACTTC.